Listed below are T cell receptor beta chains from one sample, sequenced in a study of CD8 T cells in ankylosing spondylitis. Using its own MiXCR run on the 5' RACE reads, TCRdb lists one record per CDR3 protein. The sample lists a few hundred thousand distinct CDR3 sequences; about 11% were seen once. Sequencing input: blood, either unsorted or a sorted T cell fraction (not recorded which). These receptors were collected from a male donor with ankylosing spondylitis or in good health (not recorded which). Both conserved end residues are part of each CDR3. A D gene is named only where the DNA matches it firmly. Size tells how often a clone was seen (once, few, many) or the class of an expanded clone, and some rows leave it out.

>TRBV10-3|-|many|TRBJ1-1
CAITAGRGVTEAFF
TGTGCCATCACCGCGGGCAGGGGCGTCACTGAAGCTTTCTTT
>TRBV5-1|TRBD1|few|TRBJ2-7
CASSLGSGGTYEQYF
TGCGCCAGCAGCTTGGGGTCAGGGGGAACCTACGAGCAGTACTTC
>TRBV7-8|-|few|TRBJ1-1
CASRQGWNTEAFF
TGTGCCAGCAGGCAGGGGTGGAACACTGAAGCTTTCTTT
>TRBV28|TRBD1|many|TRBJ2-7
CASSLRGQGSVAEQYF
TGTGCCAGCAGTTTAAGGGGACAGGGGAGCGTTGCTGAGCAGTACTTC
>TRBV12-3/TRBV12-4|-|-|TRBJ2-7
CASSLGQARSYEQYF
TGTGCCAGCAGTTTAGGGCAGGCACGCTCCTACGAGCAGTACTTC
>TRBV6-1|-|many|TRBJ2-1
CASSVPGSSYNEQFF
TGTGCCAGCAGTGTTCCGGGCAGCTCCTACAATGAGCAGTTCTTC
>TRBV7-8|-|many|TRBJ1-3
CASSLEGGLGNTIYF
TGTGCCAGCAGCCTTGAAGGGGGACTTGGAAACACCATATATTTT
>TRBV6-1|-|few|TRBJ2-5
CASSPGRGPQETQYF
TGTGCCAGCAGTCCTGGGAGAGGGCCCCAAGAGACCCAGTACTTC
>TRBV7-9|TRBD1|-|TRBJ1-1
CASSRIGQGVNTEAFF
TGTGCCAGCAGCCGCATCGGACAGGGCGTGAACACTGAAGCTTTCTTT
>TRBV28|-|many|TRBJ1-4
CASSSSRQAQKLFF
TGTGCCAGCAGTTCCTCGAGACAAGCCCAAAAACTGTTTTTT
>TRBV20-1|-|-|TRBJ2-7
CSARVRPRDGQYF
TGCAGTGCTAGAGTTCGGCCAAGGGACGGGCAGTACTTC
>TRBV25-1|TRBD1|few|TRBJ1-6
CASSEEGQQNSPLHF
TGTGCCAGCAGTGAGGAGGGACAGCAGAATTCACCCCTCCACTTT
>TRBV5-1|-|many|TRBJ2-5
CASGPFTAGAETQYF
TGCGCCAGCGGCCCATTCACTGCAGGGGCAGAGACCCAGTACTTC
>TRBV20-1|-|few|TRBJ2-2
CSEVLGQNTGELFF
TGCAGTGAAGTCTTGGGACAAAACACCGGGGAGCTGTTTTTT
>TRBV12-3/TRBV12-4|-|many|TRBJ1-2
CASGMDRDNYGYTF
TGTGCCAGTGGGATGGACAGAGATAACTATGGCTACACCTTC
>TRBV7-6|-|-|TRBJ2-1
CASGDPGNYNEQFF
TGTGCCAGCGGGGACCCGGGCAACTACAATGAGCAGTTCTTC
>TRBV5-5|-|many|TRBJ1-1
CASSLSTGRNTEAFF
TGTGCCAGCAGCTTATCGACAGGAAGGAACACTGAAGCTTTCTTT
>TRBV10-3|TRBD1|many|TRBJ2-7
CAISGDRAPSYEQYF
TGTGCCATCAGTGGGGACAGGGCTCCCTCCTACGAGCAGTACTTC
>TRBV24-1|TRBD1|many|TRBJ2-5
CATSDTGGAQETQYF
TGTGCCACCAGTGACACAGGGGGAGCTCAAGAGACCCAGTACTTC
>TRBV20-1|-|many|TRBJ2-7
CSIGGGGLTRQYF
TGTTCAATAGGGGGAGGGGGATTAACGCGGCAGTACTTC
>TRBV6-5|-|many|TRBJ1-2
CASSYKGELGGYTF
TGTGCCAGCAGTTACAAAGGGGAGTTGGGTGGCTACACCTTC
>TRBV5-1|-|many|TRBJ2-5
CASSPLGIETQYF
TGCGCCAGCAGCCCCCTCGGGATAGAGACCCAGTACTTC
>TRBV7-6|TRBD1|many|TRBJ1-2
CASSLRQGHGYTF
TGTGCCAGCAGCTTAAGACAGGGCCATGGCTACACCTTC
>TRBV7-9|-|-|TRBJ2-5
CASSFRRAQETQYF
TGTGCCAGCAGCTTCCGCCGGGCCCAAGAGACCCAGTACTTC
>TRBV12-3/TRBV12-4|-|many|TRBJ2-6
CASSAGSGANVLTF
TGTGCCAGTAGCGCCGGGTCTGGGGCCAACGTCCTGACTTTC
>TRBV10-3|TRBD2|many|TRBJ2-3
CAIRMGLASTDTQYF
TGTGCCATCAGAATGGGACTAGCGAGCACAGATACGCAGTATTTT
>TRBV12-3/TRBV12-4|-|many|TRBJ1-3
CASSLDGGLGDTIYF
TGTGCCAGCAGTTTGGATGGGGGCCTCGGCGACACCATATATTTT
>TRBV12-3/TRBV12-4|-|few|TRBJ2-3
CASSFRVSTDTQYF
TGTGCCAGCAGTTTTAGAGTAAGCACAGATACGCAGTATTTT
>TRBV6-2/TRBV6-3|-|many|TRBJ2-7
CASSPVAGPGEQYF
TGTGCCAGCAGTCCTGTGGCCGGACCGGGCGAGCAGTACTTC
>TRBV7-2|-|-|TRBJ2-1
CASSSGLLISSYNEQFF
TGTGCCAGCAGCTCAGGGCTTCTCATAAGCTCCTACAATGAGCAGTTCTTC
>TRBV7-2|TRBD1|few|TRBJ1-6
CASSPRDRGSPLHF
TGTGCCAGCAGCCCCCGGGACAGAGGGTCACCCCTCCACTTT
>TRBV12-2|-|-|TRBJ1-5
CASRGDRYQPQHF
TGTGCAAGTCGCGGCGACCGTTATCAGCCCCAGCATTTT
>TRBV18|-|many|TRBJ2-1
CASSPSARDNEQFF
TGTGCCAGCTCACCAAGTGCGCGTGACAATGAGCAGTTCTTC
>TRBV5-1|TRBD2|many|TRBJ2-3
CASSLEDGGALTDTQYF
TGCGCCAGCAGCTTGGAGGACGGGGGGGCCCTGACAGATACGCAGTATTTT
>TRBV2|-|few|TRBJ2-3
CASSDEGTDTQYF
TGTGCCAGCAGTGACGAGGGCACAGATACGCAGTATTTT
>TRBV2|-|few|TRBJ1-6
CASNQGYNSPLHF
TGTGCCAGCAATCAGGGGTATAATTCACCCCTCCACTTT
>TRBV27|TRBD2|few|TRBJ2-1
CASSSSGGPTYNEQFF
TGTGCCAGCAGTTCTAGCGGGGGACCGACCTACAATGAGCAGTTCTTC
>TRBV7-8|-|-|TRBJ2-4
CASSQQVAKNIQYF
TGTGCCAGCAGTCAACAGGTAGCCAAAAACATTCAGTACTTC
>TRBV20-1|-|-|TRBJ2-3
CCAFPGALGGTDTQYF
TGCTGTGCCTTTCCCGGGGCCCTGGGCGGGACAGATACGCAGTATTTT
>TRBV5-5|-|many|TRBJ1-6
CASSLGRGWSPLHF
TGTGCCAGCAGCTTAGGGCGGGGCTGGTCACCCCTCCACTTT
>TRBV28|-|many|TRBJ1-2
CASSPGVGENYGYTF
TGTGCCAGCAGTCCCGGGGTGGGGGAAAACTATGGCTACACCTTC
>TRBV10-3|TRBD1|many|TRBJ1-4
CAISDPRRTGGLTNEKLFF
TGTGCCATCAGTGATCCTAGACGGACAGGGGGATTAACTAATGAAAAACTGTTTTTT
>TRBV20-1|-|few|TRBJ1-2
CSADGRDGYTF
TGCAGTGCGGACGGACGGGATGGCTACACCTTC
>TRBV6-1|TRBD2|few|TRBJ2-7
CASERTSGVEQYF
TGTGCCAGCGAAAGGACTAGCGGGGTGGAGCAGTACTTC
>TRBV7-2|TRBD2|few|TRBJ2-2
CASSLEAGGTGELFF
TGTGCCAGCAGCTTAGAGGCGGGGGGCACCGGGGAGCTGTTTTTT